Listed here are 32 T cell receptor beta chains from one sample, sequenced in a study of blood T cells in healthy people across ages (dated by TCRdb to the mid-2010s). Library prep was done by 5' RACE. Sequencing used an Illumina HiSeq 2500. The second PCR ran for about 6 to 12 cycles and used a J-beta primer mix along with a sample-barcoded 5' primer. TCRdb ran its own pipeline on the public reads, namely fastp trimming at Q25 and MiXCR clone calling, and kept in-frame beta chains. Here each entry gathers all rows of one CDR3 protein and keeps the most common genes and DNA. A total of about a million distinct CDR3 sequences appear in this sample, approximately 38% of them only once. In total, the top ten clones hold under 15% of the sample. The sample consisted of blood. The receptor set was obtained from a man between 18 and 29 years old in good health.

This clonotype was counted only a few times. The rearrangement joins TRBV29-1 to TRBJ2-7; 11 nucleotides match TRBD1. Trimming at V came to 7 bases and at J to 2 bases, leaving 1 base not matched to a gene. CDR3 size: 12 residues. Germline lookup yields CDR1 SQVTM and CDR2 ANQGSEA. The CDR3 DNA is TGCAGCGGGGGACAGGGGGCCTACGAGCAGTACTTC. Translating it yields CSGGQGAYEQYF.

This CDR3 reads CSVEPTGGPTFEQFF. CDR3 DNA sequence: TGCAGCGTTGAACCGACAGGGGGCCCTACATTTGAGCAGTTCTTC. The chain carries TRBV29-1 and TRBJ2-1; 10 nucleotides line up with TRBD1. Looked up from germline, CDR1 is SQVTM and CDR2 is ANQGSEA. V lost 2 bases to trimming and J lost 9 bases; unmatched junction nucleotides: 10. The CDR3 runs to 15 residues.

There are a few counts of this clonotype. This rearrangement joins TRBV2 to TRBJ2-2; 8 bases match TRBD2. Trimming at V came to 8 bases and at J to 0 bases, leaving 5 bases not matched to a gene. The CDR3 has 15 residues. Germline CDR1 SNHLY, CDR2 FYNNEI. The CDR3 region has the DNA TGTGCCAGCTGGGTAGCGGGGACGAACACCGGGGAGCTGTTTTTT. This gives the protein CASWVAGTNTGELFF.

This chain connects TRBV7-3 to TRBJ1-1; the D is unclear. V lost 2 bases and J 6 bases, leaving 10 bases between the germline ends. Germline V gives CDR1 SGHTA, CDR2 FQGTGA. The CDR3 loop spans 13 amino acids. The CDR3 DNA follows: TGTGCCAGCAGCTTAGGAGATGTGGCTGAAGCTTTCTTT. This translates into CASSLGDVAEAFF.

The table lists this clonotype with a count of one. This sequence joins TRBV24-1 and TRBJ2-2; 10 positions agree with TRBD1. CDR1 KGHDR and CDR2 SFDVKD come from the germline V gene. J was trimmed by 6 bases and V by 5 bases; bases with no gene match: 14. This CDR3 has 18 amino acids. The CDR3 loop reads CATSARWTPGQGSGELFF. CDR3 sequence (DNA): TGTGCCACCAGTGCCCGTTGGACCCCGGGACAGGGGTCCGGGGAGCTGTTTTTT.

The CDR3 DNA follows: TGTGCCAGCAGTGGATGGTCGGGCTCCTACAATGAGCAGTTCTTC. It translates to CASSGWSGSYNEQFF. The rearrangement links TRBV2 to TRBJ2-1, with D unresolved. CDR3 length equals 15 residues. V was cut by 4 bases and J by 0 bases, with 10 bases left in between. The germline V gene encodes CDR1 SNHLY and CDR2 FYNNEI.

This chain uses TRBV20-1 with TRBJ2-5; D gene ambiguous. This CDR3 has 12 amino acids. The V gene's germline CDR1 is DFQATT and CDR2 SNEGSKA (reference sequence). V dropped 4 bases and J dropped 5 bases, with 11 bases sitting between them. The CDR3: CSAMRGFETQYF. DNA of the CDR3: TGCAGTGCTATGCGCGGTTTTGAGACCCAGTACTTC.

This clonotype has more than one count but fewer than ten. The chain couples TRBV2 to TRBJ1-2; 9 nucleotides align to TRBD1. Germline loops: CDR1 SNHLY, CDR2 FYNNEI. The length of the CDR3 is 15 residues. The J segment lost 6 bases and the V segment lost 3 bases, leaving 8 bases of the junction unmatched. The CDR3 spells CASSDGTGIVDGYTF. The DNA for the CDR3 is TGTGCCAGCAGTGACGGGACAGGGATAGTTGATGGCTACACCTTC.

Comment on this clonotype: A much larger clone differs from this one at a single base, so this may be a read error. This rearrangement joins TRBV27 to TRBJ2-5; 7 bases map to TRBD2. The trim removed 6 bases at V and 11 bases at J, leaving 9 bases unmatched. Germline assignment: CDR1 MNHEY and CDR2 SMNVEV (reference sequence). This CDR3 comprises 12 residues. As DNA, the CDR3 is TGTGCCAGCAGCCGGAGCGGGAATGAGCAGTACTTC. It yields the protein CASSRSGNEQYF.

The J gene is TRBJ2-5, the V gene TRBV6-1, with D hard to call. Trimming took 3 bases from V and 1 from J, leaving 6 bases between them. The CDR3 totals 13 residues. Germline-derived CDR1 and CDR2 are MNHNS and SASEGT. CDR3 in amino acids: CASSDSSQETQYF. The CDR3 region has the DNA TGTGCCAGCAGTGATTCCAGCCAAGAGACCCAGTACTTC.

The table lists this clonotype with a few counts. The chain is built from TRBV3-1 and TRBJ2-7; no definite D call. The CDR3 extends over 13 amino acids. Germline assignment: CDR1 LGHDT and CDR2 YNNKEL (reference sequence). V was clipped by 1 base and J by 0 bases, with 4 bases between them. In DNA form, the CDR3 reads TGTGCCAGCAGCCAAGTTCCCTCCTACGAGCAGTACTTC. Amino acid sequence: CASSQVPSYEQYF.

This rearrangement joins TRBV20-1 to TRBJ2-7; weak D call: TRBD1 (5 bases). The CDR3 is made up of 14 amino acids. V gave up 0 bases and J gave up 2 bases, with 11 bases separating them. The germline CDR1 and CDR2 sequences are DFQATT and SNEGSKA (reference sequence). CDR3 protein: CSAREKGPAYEQYF. The CDR3 DNA follows: TGCAGTGCTAGAGAGAAGGGGCCAGCCTACGAGCAGTACTTC.

The rearrangement joins TRBV10-3 to TRBJ2-1; D gene uncertain. The CDR3 has 11 amino acids. V dropped 6 bases and J dropped 5 bases, with 5 bases sitting between them. Germline CDR1 is ENHRY and CDR2 is SYGVKD. CDR3 amino acids: CAISPDNEQFF. CDR3 DNA: TGTGCCATCAGCCCGGACAATGAGCAGTTCTTC.

The chain has TRBV11-2 and TRBJ1-5; no definite D call. The V gene lost 0 bases and the J gene lost 4 bases, with 10 bases spanning the gap. Germline values: CDR1 SGHAT, CDR2 FQNNGV. CDR3 size: 15 residues. Written as DNA, the CDR3 is TGTGCCAGCAGCTTAGATGGGTCTGGAAATCAGCCCCAGCATTTT. Translation: CASSLDGSGNQPQHF. Full variable domain (rest looked up from reference TRBV11-2 and TRBJ1-5): EAGVAQSPRYKIIEKRQSVAFWCNPISGHATLYWYQQILGQGPKLLIQFQNNGVVDDSQLPKDRFSAERLKGVDSTLKIQPAKLEDSAVYLCASSLDGSGNQPQHFGDGTRLSIL.

Only a few counts were recorded for this clonotype. This chain connects TRBV29-1 to TRBJ1-1; D not resolved. V was pared by 4 bases and J by 0 bases, with 9 bases between. Germline V gene data show CDR1 as SQVTM and CDR2 as ANQGSEA. The CDR3 runs 13 residues. In DNA, the CDR3 is TGCAGCGTTGCGGAGGGTATGAACACTGAAGCTTTCTTT. This encodes CSVAEGMNTEAFF.

This clonotype was detected ten times or more. This rearrangement joins TRBV5-1 to TRBJ2-4, with D uncertain. This CDR3 spans 15 amino acids. V shed 1 base and J shed 1 base, with 9 bases lying between them. The germline V gene has CDR1 SGHRS and CDR2 YFSETQ. The CDR3 DNA reads as TGCGCCAGCAGCTTGAGTCCGTTGGCCAAAAACATTCAGTACTTC. This gives the protein CASSLSPLAKNIQYF.

The chain is built from TRBV7-3 and TRBJ2-3, with 8 bases aligning to TRBD2. CDR1 and CDR2 (germline): SGHTA, FQGTGA. CDR3 length: 20 residues. V trimming: 2 bases; J trimming: 1 base; junction bases outside the gene matches: 17. The CDR3 spells CASSLRGPLDSGDRTDTQYF. CDR3 sequence (DNA): TGTGCCAGCAGCTTACGTGGCCCCCTGGATAGCGGGGATCGCACAGATACGCAGTATTTT.

This rearrangement joins TRBV6-2 or TRBV6-3 to TRBJ2-7; tentatively, D is TRBD1 (5 bases). The V gene lost 2 bases and the J gene lost 3 bases, with 17 bases spanning the gap. Germline loops: CDR1 MNHEY, CDR2 SVGEGT. The CDR3 sequence is 16 residues long. The CDR3 sequence is CASSYQQGRLLYEQYF. In DNA, the CDR3 is TGTGCCAGCAGTTACCAGCAGGGCCGTCTCCTCTACGAGCAGTACTTC.

The gene calls are TRBV4-2 and TRBJ1-4; TRBD1 matches at 7 bases. Germline V gives CDR1 LGHNA, CDR2 YNFKEQ. Losses at the gene ends were 6 bases for V and 6 bases for J; bases not matched to a gene: 7. This CDR3 has 14 amino acids. In nucleotides, the CDR3 is TGTGCCAGCAGAGTCGGACAGGTTGATGAAAAACTGTTTTTT. Encoded protein: CASRVGQVDEKLFF.

This clonotype has a handful of counts. The chain links TRBV20-1 to TRBJ1-1; tentatively, D is TRBD1 (5 bases). V lost 3 bases and J 1 base, leaving 18 bases between the germline ends. The CDR3 runs to 16 residues. CDR1 is DFQATT, CDR2 SNEGSKA, per germline (reference sequence). The DNA for the CDR3 is TGCAGTGCTAGTGGGGCTCGGGCAACCCCGAACACTGAAGCTTTCTTT. This sequence encodes CSASGARATPNTEAFF.

V gene TRBV7-8 combines with J gene TRBJ1-4; 9 nucleotides match TRBD1. J gave up 4 bases and V 5 bases, and 11 bases lay outside the gene matches. The germline V gene encodes CDR1 SGHVS and CDR2 FQNEAQ. There are 17 residues in the CDR3. Here the CDR3 DNA reads TGTGCCAGCAGCAAACAGGGGGCGCATTATAGTAATGAAAAACTGTTTTTT. This sequence encodes CASSKQGAHYSNEKLFF.

The chain recombines TRBV6-5 with TRBJ2-3; maybe TRBD2 (6 bases). The CDR3 is made up of 17 amino acids. The germline gives CDR1 MNHEY, CDR2 SVGAGI. V shed 0 bases and J shed 0 bases, with 13 bases lying between them. The CDR3 coding sequence is TGTGCCAGCAGTTACTCGCGGGGCGCCTCTAGCACAGATACGCAGTATTTT. Its protein is CASSYSRGASSTDTQYF.

The chain joins TRBV20-1 to TRBJ1-1; tentative D call: TRBD1 (6 bases). The V end lost 1 base, the J end lost 1 base, and 10 bases lay between the germline ends. This CDR3 is 14 amino acids long. Germline-derived CDR1 and CDR2 are DFQATT and SNEGSKA (reference sequence). The CDR3 sequence: CSARVAGENTEAFF. CDR3 in DNA: TGCAGTGCTAGAGTGGCAGGGGAGAACACTGAAGCTTTCTTT.

The chain uses TRBV5-1 and TRBJ2-1, with 14 bases fitting TRBD2. V was clipped by 7 bases and J by 8 bases; unmatched bases: 5. CDR3 size: 14 residues. Germline assignment: CDR1 SGHRS and CDR2 YFSETQ. The CDR3 nucleotides read TGCGCCAGCTCCGGACTAGCGGGAGGTCATGAGCAGTTCTTC. Amino acid sequence: CASSGLAGGHEQFF. Together with reference TRBV5-1 and TRBJ2-1, the CDR3 gives the full variable domain: KAGVTQTPRYLIKTRGQQVTLSCSPISGHRSVSWYQQTPGQGLQFLFEYFSETQRNKGNFPGRFSGRQFSNSRSEMNVSTLELGDSALYLCASSGLAGGHEQFFGPGTRLTVL.

This clonotype was detected only a few times. At one of its ends the junction is not consistent with the germline gene, which may arise from a read error. The DNA for the CDR3 is TGTGCCAGCAGCCAAGGAAGGTACCGGGACTCCGACAATGAGCAGTTCTTC. It translates to CASSQGRYRDSDNEQFF. This chain links TRBV3-1 with TRBJ2-1; possible D gene TRBD2, 6 bases. CDR3 size: 17 residues. The germline CDR1 and CDR2 sequences are LGHDT and YNNKEL (reference sequence).

The gene calls are TRBV12-3 or TRBV12-4 and TRBJ1-1; the D is unclear. Trimming took 3 bases from V and 5 from J, leaving 16 bases between them. The CDR3 runs 15 residues. In nucleotides, the CDR3 is TGTGCCAGCAGTTTTTTCGTGGGCGTTAGGACTGAAGCTTTCTTT. Amino acid sequence: CASSFFVGVRTEAFF.

The chain joins TRBV9 to TRBJ1-3, with D hard to call. The germline V gene encodes CDR1 SGDLS and CDR2 YYNGEE. The CDR3 totals 14 residues. V lost 7 bases and J lost 0, with 11 bases in between. The chain's CDR3 is CASQTTNSGNTIYF. The CDR3 nucleotides read TGTGCCAGCCAGACGACAAACTCTGGAAACACCATATATTTT.

The chain combines TRBV28 with TRBJ2-1; the D is unclear. CDR1 and CDR2 from the germline V gene are MDHEN and SYDVKM. V was clipped by 7 bases and J by 6 bases, with 7 bases between them. The CDR3 runs 11 residues. Here the CDR3 DNA reads TGTGCCAGCAACGCCCGCAATGAGCAGTTCTTC. Residues: CASNARNEQFF. The full variable domain, rest sourced from reference TRBV28 and TRBJ2-1, is DVKVTQSSRYLVKRTGEKVFLECVQDMDHENMFWYRQDPGLGLRLIYFSYDVKMKEKGDIPEGYSVSREKKERFSLILESASTNQTSMYLCASNARNEQFFGPGTRLTVL.

This clonotype was seen more than once but under ten times. V and J are TRBV6-5 and TRBJ2-7, with 11 bases matching TRBD1. The CDR3 is made up of 14 amino acids. CDR1 is MNHEY, CDR2 SVGAGI, per germline. The trim removed 5 bases at V and 6 bases at J, leaving 6 bases unmatched. The CDR3 DNA reads as TGTGCCAGCAGTCCCGGGACAGGGGGTTTCGAGCAGTACTTC. Amino acid sequence: CASSPGTGGFEQYF.

This chain links TRBV4-2 with TRBJ1-2; no firm D call. The CDR3 length is 14 residues. Germline assignment: CDR1 LGHNA and CDR2 YNFKEQ. V was clipped by 0 bases and J by 8 bases, with 13 bases between them. The CDR3 sequence is CASSQEAAETGYTF. The CDR3 DNA reads TGTGCCAGCAGCCAAGAGGCGGCTGAAACGGGCTACACCTTC.

This clonotype was seen only a few times. The genes are TRBV7-8 and TRBJ1-5; 8 nucleotides agree with TRBD1. The length of the CDR3 is 14 residues. With 4 bases clipped from V and 9 bases from J, the junction kept 8 bases outside the gene matches. The germline CDR1 and CDR2 sequences are SGHVS and FQNEAQ. CDR3 coding DNA: TGTGCCAGCAGCTCAAACAGGGGGGACTCGCCCCAGCATTTT. Translation gives CASSSNRGDSPQHF.

This clonotype appeared a few times. The rearrangement links TRBV7-9 to TRBJ2-2; D not resolved. The CDR3 totals 13 residues. Germline CDR1 is SEHNR and CDR2 is FQNEAQ (reference sequence). V was pared by 0 bases and J by 4 bases, with 3 bases between. CDR3 sequence reads: CASSLAPTGELFF. CDR3 in DNA: TGTGCCAGCAGCTTAGCCCCCACCGGGGAGCTGTTTTTT.